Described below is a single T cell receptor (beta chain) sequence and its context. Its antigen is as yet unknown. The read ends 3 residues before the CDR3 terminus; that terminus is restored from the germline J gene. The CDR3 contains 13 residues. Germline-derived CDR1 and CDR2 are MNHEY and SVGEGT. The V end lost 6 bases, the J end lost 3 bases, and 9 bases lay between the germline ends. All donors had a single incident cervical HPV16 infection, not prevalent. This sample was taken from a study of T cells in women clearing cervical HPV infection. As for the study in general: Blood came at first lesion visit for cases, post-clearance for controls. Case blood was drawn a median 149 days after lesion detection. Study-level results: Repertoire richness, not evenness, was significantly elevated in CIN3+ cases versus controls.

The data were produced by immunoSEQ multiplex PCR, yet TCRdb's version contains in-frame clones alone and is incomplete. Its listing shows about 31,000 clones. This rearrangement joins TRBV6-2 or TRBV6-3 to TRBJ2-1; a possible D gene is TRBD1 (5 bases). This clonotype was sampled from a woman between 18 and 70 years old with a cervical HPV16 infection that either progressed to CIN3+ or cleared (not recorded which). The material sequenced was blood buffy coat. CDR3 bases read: TGTGCCAGCAGCTCGGACAACTACAATGAG. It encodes CASSSDNYNE. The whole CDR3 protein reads CASSSDNYNEQFF.